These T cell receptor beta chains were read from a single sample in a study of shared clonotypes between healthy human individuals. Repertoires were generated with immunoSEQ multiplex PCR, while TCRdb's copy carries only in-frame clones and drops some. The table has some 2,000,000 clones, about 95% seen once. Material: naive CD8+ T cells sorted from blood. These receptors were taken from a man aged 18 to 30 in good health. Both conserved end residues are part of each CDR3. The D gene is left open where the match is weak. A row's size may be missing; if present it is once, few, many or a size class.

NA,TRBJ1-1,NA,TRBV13,TGTGCCAGCAGCTCCCCATCTGCTGAAGCTTTCTTT,CASSSPSAEAFF
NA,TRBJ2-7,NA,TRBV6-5,TGTGCCAGCAGTTACTCCGCCGGGGAGTCCTCCTACGAGCAGTACTTC,CASSYSAGESSYEQYF
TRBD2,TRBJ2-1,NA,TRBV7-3,TGTGCCAGCAGCTCGGACCCGAGACTAGCGGGGGGCAATGAGCAGTTCTTC,CASSSDPRLAGGNEQFF
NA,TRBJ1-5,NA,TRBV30,TGTGCCTGGAGTGTAGGGGAGGGCAATCAGCCCCAGCATTTT,CAWSVGEGNQPQHF
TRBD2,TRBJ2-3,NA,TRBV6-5,TGTGCCAGCAGTTTAATCGTCGGGGGGTGGGATACGCAGTATTTT,CASSLIVGGWDTQYF
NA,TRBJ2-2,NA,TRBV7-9,TGTGCCAGCAGCTTATCGGGGGCAGAAACCGGGGAGCTGTTTTTT,CASSLSGAETGELFF
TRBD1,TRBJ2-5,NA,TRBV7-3,TGTGCCAGCAGCGCCTCCGGGACAGGGGAAGAGACCCAGTACTTC,CASSASGTGEETQYF
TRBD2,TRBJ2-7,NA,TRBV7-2,TGTGCCAGCAGCTTAGGACTGACTAGCGGGAGCTACGAGCAGTACTTC,CASSLGLTSGSYEQYF
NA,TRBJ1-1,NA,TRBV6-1,TGTGCCAGCATCCCCTGGGGGGCTAACACTGAAGCTTTCTTT,CASIPWGANTEAFF
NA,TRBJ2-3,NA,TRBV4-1,TGCGCCAGCAGCCTTCCGGGGTGGGATACGCAGTATTTT,CASSLPGWDTQYF
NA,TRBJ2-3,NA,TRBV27,TGTGCCAGCATCCCTAGGTGGGTCCTCACAGATACGCAGTATTTT,CASIPRWVLTDTQYF
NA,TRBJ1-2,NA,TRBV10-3,TGTGCCATCAGTGACCAATGGGAAGGTGACTATGGCTACACCTTC,CAISDQWEGDYGYTF
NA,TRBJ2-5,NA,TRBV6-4,TGTGCCAGCAGTGACGTGGAACGGAGACAAGAGACCCAGTACTTC,CASSDVERRQETQYF
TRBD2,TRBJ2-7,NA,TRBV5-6,TGTGCCAGCAGCTTGAGTAGCGGGAGGGCCATCGGCTACGAGCAGTACTTC,CASSLSSGRAIGYEQYF
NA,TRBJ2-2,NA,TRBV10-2,TGCGCCACCGATGAAGTGGGGTCCGGGGAGCTGTTTTTT,CATDEVGSGELFF
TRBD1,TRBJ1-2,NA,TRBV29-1,TGCAGCGTCCAGACAGGGGCCTATGGCTACACCTTC,CSVQTGAYGYTF
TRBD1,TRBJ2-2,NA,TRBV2,TGTGCCAGCATTCTGGGACAGGGCGGGAACACCGGGGAGCTGTTTTTT,CASILGQGGNTGELFF
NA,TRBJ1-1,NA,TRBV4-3,TGCGCCAGCAGCCAAACGAGTCGGGTTGAAGCTTTCTTT,CASSQTSRVEAFF
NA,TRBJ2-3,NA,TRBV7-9,TGTGCCAGCTGTTCCCAGGGGGGCCCAGATACGCAGTATTTT,CASCSQGGPDTQYF
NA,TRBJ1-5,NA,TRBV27,TGTGCCAGCGGTAACGGACAGATCAATCAGCCCCAGCATTTT,CASGNGQINQPQHF
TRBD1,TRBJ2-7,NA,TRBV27,TGTGCCAGCAGCTGGACAGGGGGCGCGTACGAGCAGTACTTC,CASSWTGGAYEQYF
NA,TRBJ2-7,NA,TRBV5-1,TGCGCCAGCAGCTTGATAGGACCGGCCTACGAGCAGTACTTC,CASSLIGPAYEQYF
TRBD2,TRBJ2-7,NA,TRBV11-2,TGTGCCAGCAGCCCCAATGGGAGGGGTTGGGAGCAGTACTTC,CASSPNGRGWEQYF
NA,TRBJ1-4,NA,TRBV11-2,TGTGCCAGCAGCCGGACAGTGACAACTAATGAAAAACTGTTTTTT,CASSRTVTTNEKLFF
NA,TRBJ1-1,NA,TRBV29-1,TGCAGCGTTGAAATGGGGGCTTTCACTGAAGCTTTCTTT,CSVEMGAFTEAFF
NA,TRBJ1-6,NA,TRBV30,TGTGCCTGGAGTCGTCAGGGGAATTTAAATTCACCCCTCCACTTT,CAWSRQGNLNSPLHF
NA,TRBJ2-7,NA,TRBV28,TGTGCCAGCAGTTACCAGTACGAGCAGTACTTC,CASSYQYEQYF
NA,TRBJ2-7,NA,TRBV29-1,TGCAGCGTTGAAGAGGGGGACCACGAGCAGTACTTC,CSVEEGDHEQYF
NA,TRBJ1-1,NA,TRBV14,TGTGCCAGCAGCCAAGGGCTAGCTAATTGGAACACTGAAGCTTTCTTT,CASSQGLANWNTEAFF
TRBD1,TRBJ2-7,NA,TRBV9,TGTGCCAGCAGCGTAGGCCAGGGGGCCTACGAGCAGTACTTC,CASSVGQGAYEQYF
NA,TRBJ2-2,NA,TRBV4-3,TGCGCCAGCAGCCAGTACGGCACCGGGGAGCTGTTTTTT,CASSQYGTGELFF
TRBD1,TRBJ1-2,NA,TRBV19,TGTGCCACCACGCCGACAGGGGGCCTCAACTATGGCTACACCTTC,CATTPTGGLNYGYTF
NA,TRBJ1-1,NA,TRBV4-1,TGCGCCAGCAGCCAGGCAATCCCGGGCACTGAAGCTTTCTTT,CASSQAIPGTEAFF
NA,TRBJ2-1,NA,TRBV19,TGTGCCAGTAGTATAGATCTTGAGACTAGAGTCTACAATGAGCAGTTCTTC,CASSIDLETRVYNEQFF
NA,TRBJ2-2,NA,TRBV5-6,TGTGCCAGCAGCTTGGATATCTTGAACACCGGGGAGCTGTTTTTT,CASSLDILNTGELFF
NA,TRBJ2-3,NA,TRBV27,TGTGCCAGCAGCCGCGGTAATACGCAGTATTTT,CASSRGNTQYF
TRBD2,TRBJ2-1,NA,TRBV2,TGTGCCAGCAGTGGACTAGCGGGAGGGCTCTACAATGAGCAGTTCTTC,CASSGLAGGLYNEQFF
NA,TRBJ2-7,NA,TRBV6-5,TGTGCCAGCAGTTACAGGGGAGATTTTTACGAGCAGTACTTC,CASSYRGDFYEQYF
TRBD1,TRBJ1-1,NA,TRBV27,TGTGCCAGCAGCATCACAGGGGACAGGAACACTGAAGCTTTCTTT,CASSITGDRNTEAFF
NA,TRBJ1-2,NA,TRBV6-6,TGTGCCAGCAGTTACGTGGGGGGTACGTTCTATGGCTACACCTTC,CASSYVGGTFYGYTF
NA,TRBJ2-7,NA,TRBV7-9,TGTGCCAGCAGCCCACCGGATCGGGTCGGGTATAGCGAGCAGTACTTC,CASSPPDRVGYSEQYF
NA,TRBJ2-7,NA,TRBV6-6,TGTGCCAGCAGTTACTCGGGACAAGGAGCTTCCGAGCAGTACTTC,CASSYSGQGASEQYF
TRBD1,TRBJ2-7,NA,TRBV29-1,TGCAGCGTACTTACAGGGGCCCTCTACGAGCAGTACTTC,CSVLTGALYEQYF
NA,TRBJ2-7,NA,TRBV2,TGTGCCAGCAGCTATTGGGGGCCAGCGGGGTCTGACGAGCAGTACTTC,CASSYWGPAGSDEQYF
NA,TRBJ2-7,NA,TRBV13,TGTGCCAGCAGCTTGGAAGGGGGTGCCTACGAGCAGTACTTC,CASSLEGGAYEQYF
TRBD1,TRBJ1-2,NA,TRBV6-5,TGTGCCAGCAGTTACGCAGGGACAGATGGCTACACCTTC,CASSYAGTDGYTF
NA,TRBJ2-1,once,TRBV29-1,TGCAGCGTCAATGCGCGAGCGAATGAGCAGTTCTTC,CSVNARANEQFF
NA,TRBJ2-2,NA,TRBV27,TGTGCCAGCAGTTTCGGCCTCACCGGGGAGCTGTTTTTT,CASSFGLTGELFF
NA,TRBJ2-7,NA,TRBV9,TGTGCCAGCAGCGTCTCCTCACAGGGACCTCCCTTTGCCGAGCAGTACTTC,CASSVSSQGPPFAEQYF
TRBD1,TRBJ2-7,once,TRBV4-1,TGCGCCAGCAGCCAAACAGGGGTCGGCTACGAGCAGTACTTC,CASSQTGVGYEQYF
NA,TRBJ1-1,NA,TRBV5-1,TGCGCCAGCAGCTTGGGACAGGTAATCGCTGAAGCTTTCTTT,CASSLGQVIAEAFF
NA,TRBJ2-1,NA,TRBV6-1,TGTGCCAGCAGGACTAGTGTTATGCACAATGAGCAGTTCTTC,CASRTSVMHNEQFF
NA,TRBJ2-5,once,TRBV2,TGTGCCAGCAACTATGACTTGCGGGAGACCCAGTACTTC,CASNYDLRETQYF
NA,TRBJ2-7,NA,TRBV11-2,TGTGCCAGCAGCTTAGGGGTACCCTACGAGCAGTACTTC,CASSLGVPYEQYF